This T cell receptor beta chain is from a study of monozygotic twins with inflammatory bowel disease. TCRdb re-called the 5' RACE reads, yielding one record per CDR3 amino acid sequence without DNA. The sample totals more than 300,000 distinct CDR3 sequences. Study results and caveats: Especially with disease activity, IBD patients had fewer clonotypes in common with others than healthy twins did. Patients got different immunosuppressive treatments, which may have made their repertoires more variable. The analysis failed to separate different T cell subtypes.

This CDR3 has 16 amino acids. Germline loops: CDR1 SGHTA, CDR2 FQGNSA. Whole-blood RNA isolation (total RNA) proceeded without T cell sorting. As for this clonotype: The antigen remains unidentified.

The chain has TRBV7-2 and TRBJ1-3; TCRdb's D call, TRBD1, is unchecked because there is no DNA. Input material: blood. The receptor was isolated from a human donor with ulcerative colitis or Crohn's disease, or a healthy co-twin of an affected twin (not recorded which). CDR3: CASSPGQVRSGNTIYF.